This T cell receptor beta chain derives from a study of cytomegalovirus exposure and HLA in healthy donors. Germline V gene lookup returns CDR1 SGHRS and CDR2 YFSETQ. The CDR3 is 16 amino acids. The trim removed 2 bases at V and 7 bases at J, leaving 7 bases unmatched. PCR used 60 Vbeta primers and 13 Jbeta primers. Profiled with immunoSEQ multiplex PCR; TCRdb holds only in-frame clones, not every one. The sample yields hundreds of thousands of clones, around four fifths seen once. On this clone: Its matching antigen is unknown.

Study findings and constraints: Researchers reported that a few CMV-associated chains were confirmed in vitro as CMV antigen-specific.

This clonotype was obtained from an older woman in good health and CMV-seropositive. The specimen was PBMCs. The chain is built from TRBV5-1 and TRBJ2-1, with 12 bases aligning to TRBD2. In DNA, the CDR3 is TGCGCCAGCAGCTTAGAACTAGCGGGAGGAAGGAATGAGCAGTTCTTC. It encodes CASSLELAGGRNEQFF.